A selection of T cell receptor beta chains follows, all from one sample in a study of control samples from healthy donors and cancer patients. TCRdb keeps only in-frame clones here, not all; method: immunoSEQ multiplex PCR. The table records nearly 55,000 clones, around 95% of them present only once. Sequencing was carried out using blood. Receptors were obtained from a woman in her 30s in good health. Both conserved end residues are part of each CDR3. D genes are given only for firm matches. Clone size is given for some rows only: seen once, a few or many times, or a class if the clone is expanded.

CDR3 DNA: TGCGCCAGCAGTGCGGGCAAGAACACTGAAGCTTTCTTT
CDR3 protein: CASSAGKNTEAFF
D gene: NA
clone size: NA
J gene: TRBJ1-1
V gene: TRBV10-2

CDR3 DNA: TGCGCCAGCAGCTTGGTTGGCCGCCTGCCTGAGCAGTTCTTC
CDR3 protein: CASSLVGRLPEQFF
D gene: NA
clone size: NA
J gene: TRBJ2-1
V gene: TRBV5-1

CDR3 DNA: TGTGCCAGCAGCTTAGTAGGAACGAACACTGAAGCTTTCTTT
CDR3 protein: CASSLVGTNTEAFF
D gene: NA
clone size: few
J gene: TRBJ1-1
V gene: TRBV7-9

CDR3 DNA: TGTGCCAGCAGTCGAACCGGGACTAGCGGGAGTGGAGAGCAGTTCTTC
CDR3 protein: CASSRTGTSGSGEQFF
D gene: TRBD2
clone size: NA
J gene: TRBJ2-1
V gene: TRBV6-6

CDR3 DNA: TGTGCCAGCAGCTTATTATCCAGGGGATTCTACAATGAGCAGTTCTTC
CDR3 protein: CASSLLSRGFYNEQFF
D gene: NA
clone size: NA
J gene: TRBJ2-1
V gene: TRBV11-1

CDR3 DNA: TGTGCCAGCAGTTCCTGGACTAGCGGGAGGGCGGGCGAGCAGTACTTC
CDR3 protein: CASSSWTSGRAGEQYF
D gene: TRBD2
clone size: NA
J gene: TRBJ2-7
V gene: TRBV27

CDR3 DNA: TGTGCCAGTAGTAGCCGGTTTATCGGGCAGGTCGTCGAAAAACTGTTTTTT
CDR3 protein: CASSSRFIGQVVEKLFF
D gene: NA
clone size: NA
J gene: TRBJ1-4
V gene: TRBV19

CDR3 DNA: TGTGCCAGCAGCGCATCAGGGAATAGCAATCAGCCCCAGCATTTT
CDR3 protein: CASSASGNSNQPQHF
D gene: NA
clone size: NA
J gene: TRBJ1-5
V gene: TRBV5-6

CDR3 DNA: TGTGCCAGCAGCTTTGAAGGAGCGAGTGACTACAATGAGCAGTTCTTC
CDR3 protein: CASSFEGASDYNEQFF
D gene: NA
clone size: NA
J gene: TRBJ2-1
V gene: TRBV11-2

CDR3 DNA: TGTGCCAGCAGCGTAGCTGGCAGGGCAAACACTGAAGCTTTCTTT
CDR3 protein: CASSVAGRANTEAFF
D gene: NA
clone size: NA
J gene: TRBJ1-1
V gene: TRBV9

CDR3 DNA: TGTGCCAGCGGGGGGATGAGCAATGAGCAGTTCTTC
CDR3 protein: CASGGMSNEQFF
D gene: NA
clone size: NA
J gene: TRBJ2-1
V gene: TRBV12-3/TRBV12-4

CDR3 DNA: TGCAGCGTTGAAGATTTTGCGGGAGGGCGGAGGGATGAGCAGTTCTTC
CDR3 protein: CSVEDFAGGRRDEQFF
D gene: TRBD2
clone size: NA
J gene: TRBJ2-1
V gene: TRBV29-1